This passage covers 21 T cell receptor beta chains from one sample sequenced in a study of blood T cell repertoires in COVID-19. The assay was immunoSEQ multiplex PCR, and TCRdb's table has in-frame clones only and misses some. The table records about 190,000 clones, 85% to 90% of them present only once. Sequencing used peripheral blood. The source is a man in his forties with active or convalescent COVID-19.

The chain employs TRBV28 and TRBJ1-2, with TRBD1 identical over 12 bases. Germline CDR1 MDHEN, CDR2 SYDVKM. This CDR3 region has 16 residues. The trim removed 3 bases at V and 4 bases at J, leaving 6 bases unmatched. CDR3 region: CASSFPGQGAGYGYTF. For the CDR3, the DNA is TGTGCCAGCAGTTTTCCGGGACAGGGGGCGGGCTATGGCTACACCTTC.

The V and J genes are TRBV21-1 and TRBJ2-7; no DNA check was done on the table's D call, TRBD2. TRBV21-1 corresponds to a pseudogene. This CDR3 comprises 17 residues. The CDR3 spells CASSVHRGTSGNYEQYF. The CDR3 nucleotides are TGTGCCAGCAGCGTTCACAGGGGGACTAGCGGGAATTACGAGCAGTACTTC.

The gene calls are TRBV2 and TRBJ2-2; possibly TRBD1 for D (6 bases). The CDR3 is 15 residues long. Germline CDR1 and CDR2: SNHLY and FYNNEI. Between the trimmed V and J ends, which lost 8 bases and 4 bases, there was a span of 17 bases. The CDR3 loop is CASQDQTGFTGELFF. The DNA for the CDR3 is TGTGCCAGCCAAGACCAAACAGGGTTCACCGGGGAGCTGTTTTTT.

The chain recombines TRBV9 with TRBJ2-1; 8 bases match TRBD1. CDR3 length: 16 residues. Germline CDR1 is SGDLS and CDR2 is YYNGEE. The V segment lost 0 bases and the J segment 2 bases; nucleotides outside the gene matches: 4. As DNA, the CDR3 is TGTGCCAGCAGCGTAGCGGCAGGGGGCGCCTACAATGAGCAGTTCTTC. It encodes CASSVAAGGAYNEQFF.

This chain connects TRBV5-1 to TRBJ2-2; possibly TRBD2 for D (5 bases). The germline CDR1 and CDR2 sequences are SGHRS and YFSETQ. The CDR3 spans 16 residues. With 0 bases removed from V and 7 bases from J, the gap between germline ends came to 16 bases. The CDR3 region is CASSLVSSPTLGELFF. Here the CDR3 DNA reads TGCGCCAGCAGCTTGGTTTCTAGCCCCACGCTCGGGGAGCTGTTTTTT.

The rearrangement links TRBV10-3 to TRBJ2-3, with 7 positions matching TRBD2. V shed 3 bases, J shed 1 base, and the junction held 1 base outside the gene matches. The CDR3 has 14 residues. The germline V gene encodes CDR1 ENHRY and CDR2 SYGVKD. DNA for the CDR3: TGTGCCATCAGTGATCGGGAGGGCACAGATACGCAGTATTTT. Its translation is CAISDREGTDTQYF.

The V and J genes are TRBV20-1 and TRBJ2-7; perhaps TRBD2 as D (7 bases). The V and J ends lost 5 bases and 0 bases respectively, with 17 bases between them. Germline lookup yields CDR1 DFQATT and CDR2 SNEGSKA (reference sequence). This CDR3 is built from 15 residues. For the CDR3, the DNA is TGCAGTGCTGGTGGGGGCGGGAGAGGCTCCTACGAGCAGTACTTC. As protein: CSAGGGGRGSYEQYF.

The V call is TRBV2, the J call TRBJ1-6; possible D gene TRBD1, 5 bases. Trimming removed 7 bases from V and 10 bases from J, with 14 bases in between. The CDR3 extends over 13 amino acids. Germline values: CDR1 SNHLY, CDR2 FYNNEI. The CDR3 region is CASIEGVGSPLHF. The DNA for the CDR3 is TGTGCCAGCATAGAAGGGGTCGGGTCACCCCTCCACTTT.

This clone was seen only a few times. The chain links TRBV19 to TRBJ1-1; weak D call: TRBD1 (5 bases). The CDR3 totals 13 residues. Germline CDR1 reads LNHDA; CDR2 reads SQIVND (reference sequence). Trimming removed 4 bases from V and 3 bases from J, with 9 bases in between. The CDR3 loop reads CASSSQGDTEAFF. CDR3 nucleotides: TGTGCCAGTAGTAGCCAGGGTGACACTGAAGCTTTCTTT.

The J gene is TRBJ2-2, the V gene TRBV24-1; TRBD1 matches 7 bases. The CDR3 extends over 15 amino acids. Germline CDR1 is KGHDR and CDR2 is SFDVKD. V was pared by 3 bases and J by 6 bases, with 6 bases of the junction left unmatched. The CDR3 sequence: CATSDKPTGSGELFF. The CDR3 DNA sequence: TGTGCCACCAGTGATAAACCGACAGGGTCCGGGGAGCTGTTTTTT.

This clone was observed a handful of times. Here the CDR3 reads CASSRAGAGYEQYF. DNA for the CDR3: TGTGCCAGCAGCCGAGCGGGAGCCGGGTACGAGCAGTACTTC. The rearrangement uses TRBV3-1 (or the pseudogene TRBV3-2) and TRBJ2-7; the match to TRBD2 covers 8 bases. V trimming: 4 bases; J trimming: 4 bases; junction bases outside the gene matches: 6. The CDR3 extends over 14 amino acids. CDR1 is LGHDT and CDR2 is YNNKEL in the germline V gene (reference sequence).

V usage is TRBV6-2 or TRBV6-3 and J usage is TRBJ1-4; unclear D gene. Germline CDR1 reads MNHEY; CDR2 reads SVGEGT. Between the trimmed V and J ends, which lost 2 bases and 8 bases, there was a span of 9 bases. The CDR3 is 13 amino acids. The CDR3 nucleotides read TGTGCCAGCAGTTACCGCCGGGAGGAAAAACTGTTTTTT. As protein: CASSYRREEKLFF.

The chain is built from TRBV11-3 and TRBJ2-7, with D perhaps TRBD2 (5 bases). Germline values: CDR1 SGHNT, CDR2 YENEEA. The CDR3 spans 16 residues. V was shortened by 5 bases and J by 0 bases, with 17 bases between the two germline ends. CDR3 in DNA: TGTGCCAGCAGCCGACCAATGACGGGGAGCTCCTACGAGCAGTACTTC. It yields the protein CASSRPMTGSSYEQYF. The whole variable domain, remainder taken from reference TRBV11-3 and TRBJ2-7, is EAGVVQSPRYKIIEKKQPVAFWCNPISGHNTLYWYLQNLGQGPELLIRYENEEAVDDSQLPKDRFSAERLKGVDSTLKIQPAELGDSAVYLCASSRPMTGSSYEQYFGPGTRLTVT.

The chain employs TRBV7-9 and TRBJ2-7; D gene uncertain. Trimming pared 1 base from V and 1 base from J, leaving 5 bases between. Germline CDR1 is SEHNR and CDR2 is FQNEAQ (reference sequence). The CDR3 has 13 residues. CDR3 loop: CASSLDRSYEQYF. In DNA form, the CDR3 reads TGTGCCAGCAGCTTAGACAGATCCTACGAGCAGTACTTC.

The CDR3 nucleotides are TGTGCCACCAGTGTAGGGGCCCGCTACACCTTC. This encodes CATSVGARYTF. The chain combines TRBV24-1 with TRBJ1-2; D might be TRBD1 (5 bases). V dropped 5 bases and J dropped 9 bases, with 9 bases sitting between them. Germline-derived CDR1 and CDR2 are KGHDR and SFDVKD. The CDR3 extends over 11 amino acids.

V gene TRBV19 combines with J gene TRBJ2-7; 8 bases align to TRBD2. The J segment lost 5 bases and the V segment lost 4 bases, leaving 4 bases of the junction unmatched. The CDR3 sequence is 13 residues long. Germline-derived CDR1 and CDR2 are LNHDA and SQIVND (reference sequence). CDR3 nucleotide sequence: TGTGCCAGTAGTACCGTTAGCGGGGACGAGCAGTACTTC. Translation gives CASSTVSGDEQYF.

The chain couples TRBV6-6 to TRBJ1-5; 10 bases fit TRBD1. V lost 6 bases and J lost 6; bases outside the gene matches: 8. This CDR3 has 15 residues. Per germline, CDR1 MNHNY and CDR2 SVGAGI (reference sequence). CDR3 in DNA: TGTGCCAGCAGCAGCACCGGGACAGGGGTTCAGCCCCAGCATTTT. This sequence encodes CASSSTGTGVQPQHF.

This clone was observed a single time. The J gene is TRBJ1-2, the V gene TRBV28; possible D gene TRBD1, 5 bases. The ends were cut back, 4 bases at V and 6 bases at J, with 15 bases in the middle. The CDR3 spans 14 residues. Germline V CDR1 and CDR2: MDHEN, SYDVKM. The DNA for the CDR3 is TGTGCCAGCAGTTCCCGACAGTTCTTGAATGGCTACACCTTC. Protein sequence: CASSSRQFLNGYTF.

This sequence joins TRBV5-4 and TRBJ1-4, with D possibly matching TRBD1 (6 bases). The CDR3 runs to 14 residues. The germline V and J ends were trimmed by 0 bases and 6 bases, with 9 bases remaining between them. Germline V lookup: CDR1 SGHNT, CDR2 YYREEE (reference sequence). CDR3 bases: TGTGCCAGCAGCTTGGACAGGGAATATGAAAAACTGTTTTTT. This gives the protein CASSLDREYEKLFF.

The chain uses TRBV27 and TRBJ1-2; no clear D gene. This CDR3 region has 13 residues. Trimming removed 3 bases at V and 4 bases at J, with 9 bases between. Germline CDR1 is MNHEY and CDR2 is SMNVEV (reference sequence). This chain's CDR3 is CASSFREGYGYTF. The CDR3, as DNA: TGTGCCAGCAGTTTTCGTGAGGGCTATGGCTACACCTTC.

The chain recombines TRBV11-3 with TRBJ2-7, with 9 bases fitting TRBD1. V lost 1 base to trimming and J lost 3 bases; unmatched junction nucleotides: 4. The germline V gene has CDR1 SGHNT and CDR2 YENEEA. The CDR3 is made up of 15 amino acids. The CDR3 DNA sequence: TGTGCCAGCAGCTTAGGTGGACAGGGGCACTACGAGCAGTACTTC. Amino acid sequence: CASSLGGQGHYEQYF. Drawing the rest from reference TRBV11-3 and TRBJ2-7, the complete variable domain is EAGVVQSPRYKIIEKKQPVAFWCNPISGHNTLYWYLQNLGQGPELLIRYENEEAVDDSQLPKDRFSAERLKGVDSTLKIQPAELGDSAVYLCASSLGGQGHYEQYFGPGTRLTVT.